A selection of T cell receptor beta chains follows, all from one sample in a study of blood T cell repertoires in COVID-19. Sequencing used immunoSEQ multiplex PCR; TCRdb keeps in-frame clones, though not all of them. The data hold under 300,000 clones, with about nine tenths observed a single time. The sequencing input was peripheral blood. The receptors derive from a man aged 30 to 39 with COVID-19, enrolled during active disease. CDR3s include the opening cysteine and the closing phenylalanine or tryptophan. D genes are given only for firm matches. Size is omitted from some rows. Given values are once, few, many or a class for expanded clones.

j_gene,d_gene,abundance,v_gene,CDR3aa,CDR3nt
TRBJ2-4,.,once,TRBV19,CASRHPGVSRNIQYF,TGTGCCAGTAGACACCCGGGAGTTTCTAGAAACATTCAGTACTTC
TRBJ1-2,.,.,TRBV11-2,CASSFGAGAYGYTF,TGTGCCAGCAGCTTCGGGGCAGGGGCCTATGGCTACACCTTC
TRBJ1-2,TRBD1,.,TRBV30,CAWRVQGGYGYTF,TGTGCCTGGAGGGTACAGGGGGGGTATGGCTACACCTTC
TRBJ2-2,TRBD2,.,TRBV25-1,CASSESLAGAVNTGELFF,TGTGCCAGCAGTGAATCTCTAGCGGGGGCCGTCAACACCGGGGAGCTGTTTTTT
TRBJ1-5,.,.,TRBV7-2,CASSRPGEGSNQPQHF,TGTGCCAGCAGCCGCCCAGGGGAAGGGAGCAATCAGCCCCAGCATTTT
TRBJ2-3,TRBD2,.,TRBV12-5,CASGLRSRGLARYNTDTQYF,TGTGCTAGTGGTTTGAGGTCGCGGGGACTAGCGCGGTATAACACAGATACGCAGTATTTT
TRBJ2-1,.,.,TRBV4-1,CASSQDGGSYNEQFF,TGCGCCAGCAGCCAAGATGGAGGGTCCTACAATGAGCAGTTCTTC
TRBJ2-3,.,.,TRBV10-1,CASSDTPGGAHDTQYF,TGCGCCAGCAGTGATACCCCGGGGGGCGCACATGATACGCAGTATTTT
TRBJ1-6,.,.,TRBV5-6,CASSTRQYSYNSPLHF,TGTGCCAGCAGCACGAGACAGTACTCCTATAATTCACCCCTCCACTTT
TRBJ2-2,.,.,TRBV5-1,CASSLEGAPGTGELFF,TGCGCCAGCAGCTTGGAAGGGGCACCCGGAACCGGGGAGCTGTTTTTT
TRBJ1-2,TRBD1,.,TRBV2,CASSEGQGARGYTF,TGTGCCAGCAGTGAAGGACAGGGGGCCCGGGGCTACACCTTC
TRBJ1-5,.,.,TRBV12-5,CASATAHNQPQHF,TGTGCTAGTGCGACAGCGCATAATCAGCCCCAGCATTTT
TRBJ1-2,.,.,TRBV10-3,CAISEGRAGDVGYTF,TGTGCCATCTCAGAAGGGAGGGCAGGGGACGTTGGCTACACCTTC
TRBJ2-1,.,.,TRBV6-5,CASRYPPGLEQFF,TGTGCCAGCAGATACCCTCCCGGACTAGAGCAGTTCTTC
TRBJ1-6,TRBD1,.,TRBV5-1,CASRKTGGENSPLHF,TGCGCCAGCAGGAAGACAGGGGGAGAAAATTCACCCCTCCACTTT
TRBJ1-2,TRBD1,.,TRBV9,CASSATGQTYGYTF,TGTGCCAGCAGCGCTACGGGACAGACCTATGGCTACACCTTC
TRBJ1-5,.,.,TRBV5-6,CASSFQWPQHF,TGTGCCAGCAGCTTCCAATGGCCCCAGCATTTT
TRBJ1-1,.,.,TRBV19,CASIDRDNFAEAFF,TGTGCCAGTATAGACCGGGACAATTTCGCTGAAGCTTTCTTT
TRBJ1-1,TRBD1,few,TRBV15,CATSDRGQVNTEAFF,TGTGCCACCTCGGACAGGGGGCAGGTTAACACTGAAGCTTTCTTT
TRBJ2-7,TRBD2,.,TRBV11-3,CASSLDGSSGVEQYF,TGTGCCAGCAGCTTAGATGGGTCCAGCGGGGTCGAGCAGTACTTC
TRBJ2-7,.,.,TRBV6-5,CASGHRDAYEQYF,TGTGCCAGCGGCCACAGGGACGCCTACGAGCAGTACTTC
TRBJ2-7,.,.,TRBV6-2/TRBV6-3,CASSYNLRGYEQYF,TGTGCCAGCAGTTATAATCTCAGGGGATACGAGCAGTACTTC
TRBJ2-7,.,.,TRBV19,CASSSQTFPYEQYF,TGTGCCAGTAGTAGCCAGACATTCCCCTACGAGCAGTACTTC
TRBJ2-1,TRBD1,.,TRBV30,CAWSGGQSSYNEQFF,TGTGCCTGGAGTGGGGGACAGAGCTCCTACAATGAGCAGTTCTTC
TRBJ2-1,TRBD2,once,TRBV29-1,CSVGLAGGHNEQFF,TGCAGCGTTGGACTAGCGGGGGGTCACAATGAGCAGTTCTTC
TRBJ1-2,TRBD1,.,TRBV7-2,CASSLVRGLYYGYTF,TGTGCCAGCAGCTTAGTCAGGGGGCTTTACTATGGCTACACCTTC
TRBJ2-3,.,.,TRBV28,CASSSTGLSTDTQYF,TGTGCCAGCAGTTCGACAGGCCTAAGCACAGATACGCAGTATTTT
TRBJ2-7,TRBD1,.,TRBV6-5,CASSIGTAYEQYF,TGTGCCAGCAGTATAGGGACAGCTTACGAGCAGTACTTC
TRBJ1-2,TRBD1,.,TRBV12-3/TRBV12-4,CASILGTGEGYTF,TGTGCCAGCATCCTCGGGACAGGGGAAGGCTACACCTTC
TRBJ2-7,TRBD2,.,TRBV3-1/TRBV3-2,CASSQGLAGVYEQYF,TGTGCCAGCAGCCAAGGACTAGCGGGGGTGTACGAGCAGTACTTC
TRBJ1-2,.,.,TRBV12-3/TRBV12-4,CASSQQGHGYTF,TGTGCCAGCAGTCAACAGGGCCATGGCTACACCTTC
TRBJ2-1,.,.,TRBV2,CASSGTAALEQFF,TGTGCCAGCAGTGGGACAGCGGCCTTAGAGCAGTTCTTC
TRBJ1-2,TRBD1,.,TRBV9,CASSSNRQGLNYGYTF,TGTGCCAGCAGCTCCAACCGACAGGGGCTAAACTATGGCTACACCTTC
TRBJ2-7,TRBD1,.,TRBV5-1,CASSWDRASSYEQYF,TGCGCCAGCAGCTGGGACAGGGCTAGCTCCTACGAGCAGTACTTC
TRBJ2-7,TRBD2,.,TRBV29-1,CSVTAGGNSYEQYF,TGCAGCGTTACCGCGGGGGGGAACTCCTACGAGCAGTACTTC
TRBJ2-1,.,.,TRBV5-4,CASSEAYNEQFF,TGTGCCAGCAGCGAAGCTTACAATGAGCAGTTCTTC
TRBJ2-1,TRBD1,.,TRBV19,CASSIDRGNEQFF,TGTGCCAGTAGTATTGACAGGGGTAATGAGCAGTTCTTC
TRBJ2-7,.,.,TRBV5-4,CASSWGGPTPNEQYF,TGTGCCAGCAGCTGGGGGGGGCCGACGCCTAACGAGCAGTACTTC
TRBJ1-2,.,.,TRBV27,CASSGGRGLAYGYTF,TGTGCCAGCAGCGGGGGGAGGGGCCTAGCCTATGGCTACACCTTC
TRBJ1-2,TRBD1,.,TRBV5-1,CASSPNPGQGGSTNYGYTF,TGCGCCAGCAGCCCCAATCCGGGACAGGGGGGCTCCACTAACTATGGCTACACCTTC
TRBJ2-2,TRBD2,.,TRBV2,CASNGGGANTGELFF,TGTGCCAGCAATGGCGGGGGGGCTAACACCGGGGAGCTGTTTTTT
TRBJ1-1,.,.,TRBV10-1,CASSAGEGTEAFF,TGCGCCAGCAGTGCCGGGGAAGGCACTGAAGCTTTCTTT
TRBJ1-6,.,.,TRBV5-1,CASSNGQNNSPLHF,TGCGCCAGCAGCAATGGACAGAATAATTCACCCCTCCACTTT
TRBJ1-2,.,.,TRBV5-6,CASRLDRDYGYTF,TGTGCCAGCAGACTCGACAGAGATTATGGCTACACCTTC
TRBJ2-7,TRBD1,once,TRBV19,CASSTGTGSYEQYF,TGTGCCAGTAGCACCGGGACAGGGTCCTACGAGCAGTACTTC
TRBJ1-4,TRBD1,.,TRBV7-9,CASSFGTGAVWNEKLFF,TGTGCCAGCAGCTTTGGGACAGGGGCTGTTTGGAATGAAAAACTGTTTTTT
TRBJ2-7,.,.,TRBV11-2,CASSFYTGTYEQYF,TGTGCCAGCAGCTTTTATACAGGGACCTACGAGCAGTACTTC
TRBJ1-2,.,once,TRBV3-1/TRBV3-2,CASSPSEAPRHTF,TGTGCCAGCAGCCCCAGTGAGGCCCCCCGGCACACCTTC